This T cell receptor beta chain comes out of a study of cytomegalovirus exposure and HLA in healthy donors. The study, taken as a whole, reports: Earlier findings revealed that most TCR beta V segments proved productive either about 87% or about 30% of the time. Accurate prediction of HLA-A and HLA-B alleles (for most subjects) was reportedly achieved from TCR beta sequences.

The PCR made use of 60 Vbeta and 13 Jbeta primers. Measured with immunoSEQ multiplex PCR; TCRdb has only the in-frame clones, and not every one. The data contain approximately 120,000 clones, roughly 10% of them singletons. To note about this clone: Its antigen is still unknown.

Material: PBMCs. The receptor was derived from a woman between 18 and 29 years old in good health and CMV-seropositive.

The CDR3 spells CASRGQTGDTQYF. CDR3 in DNA: TGTGCCAGCCGCGGCCAAACCGGAGATACGCAGTATTTT. V is TRBV7-8 and J is TRBJ2-3; no definite D call. With 8 bases removed from V and 5 bases from J, the gap between germline ends came to 14 bases. CDR1 and CDR2 from the germline V gene are SGHVS and FQNEAQ. This CDR3 is built from 13 residues.